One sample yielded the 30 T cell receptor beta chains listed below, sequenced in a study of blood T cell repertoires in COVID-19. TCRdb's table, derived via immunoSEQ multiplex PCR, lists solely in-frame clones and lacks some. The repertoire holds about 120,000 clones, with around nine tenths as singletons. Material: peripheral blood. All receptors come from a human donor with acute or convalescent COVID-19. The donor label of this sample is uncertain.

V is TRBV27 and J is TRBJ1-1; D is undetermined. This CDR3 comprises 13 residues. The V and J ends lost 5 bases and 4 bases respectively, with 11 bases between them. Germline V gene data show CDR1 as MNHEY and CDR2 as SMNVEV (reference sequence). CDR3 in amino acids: CASSASRVTEAFF. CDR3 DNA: TGTGCCAGCAGTGCCTCTCGGGTCACTGAAGCTTTCTTT.

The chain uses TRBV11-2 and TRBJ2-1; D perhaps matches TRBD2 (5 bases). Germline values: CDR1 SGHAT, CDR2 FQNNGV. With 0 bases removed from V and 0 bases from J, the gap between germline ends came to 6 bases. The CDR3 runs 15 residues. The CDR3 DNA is TGTGCCAGCAGCTTAGACGGGAACTCCTACAATGAGCAGTTCTTC. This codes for CASSLDGNSYNEQFF.

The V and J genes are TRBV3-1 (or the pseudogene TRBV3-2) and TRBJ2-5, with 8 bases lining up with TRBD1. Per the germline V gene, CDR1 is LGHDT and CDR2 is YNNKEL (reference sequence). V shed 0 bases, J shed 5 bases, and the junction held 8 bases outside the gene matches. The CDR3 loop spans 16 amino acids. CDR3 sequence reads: CASSQDTAGGRETQYF. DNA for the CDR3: TGTGCCAGCAGCCAAGATACGGCAGGGGGCAGGGAGACCCAGTACTTC.

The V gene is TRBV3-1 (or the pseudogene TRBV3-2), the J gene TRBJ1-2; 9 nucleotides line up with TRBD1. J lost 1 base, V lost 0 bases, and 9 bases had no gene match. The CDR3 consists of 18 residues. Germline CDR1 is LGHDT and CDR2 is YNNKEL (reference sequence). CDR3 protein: CASSQERARDRDNYGYTF. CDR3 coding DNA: TGTGCCAGCAGCCAAGAAAGGGCCCGGGACAGGGATAACTATGGCTACACCTTC.

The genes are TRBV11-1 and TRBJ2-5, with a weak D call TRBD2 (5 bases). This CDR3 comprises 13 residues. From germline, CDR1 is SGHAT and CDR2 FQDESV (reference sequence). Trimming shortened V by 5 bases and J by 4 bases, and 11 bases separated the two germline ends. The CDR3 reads CASSPPGRETQYF. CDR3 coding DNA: TGTGCCAGCAGCCCCCCGGGAAGAGAGACCCAGTACTTC. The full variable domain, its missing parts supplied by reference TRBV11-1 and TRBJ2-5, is EAEVAQSPRYKITEKSQAVAFWCDPISGHATLYWYRQILGQGPELLVQFQDESVVDDSQLPKDRFSAERLKGVDSTLKIQPAELGDSAMYLCASSPPGRETQYFGPGTRLLVL.

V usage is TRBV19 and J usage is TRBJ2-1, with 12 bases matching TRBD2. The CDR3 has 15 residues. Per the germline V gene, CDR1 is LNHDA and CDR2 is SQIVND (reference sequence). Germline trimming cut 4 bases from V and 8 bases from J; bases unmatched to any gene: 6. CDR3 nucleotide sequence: TGTGCCAGTAGTACCGGACTAGCGGGACACGATGAGCAGTTCTTC. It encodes CASSTGLAGHDEQFF.

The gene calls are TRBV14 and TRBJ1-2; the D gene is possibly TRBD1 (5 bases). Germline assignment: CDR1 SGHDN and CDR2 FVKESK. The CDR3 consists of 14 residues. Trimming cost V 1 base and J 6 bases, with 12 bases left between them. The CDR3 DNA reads TGTGCCAGCAGCCAAGGGTCAGGGCGAGATGGCTACACCTTC. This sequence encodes CASSQGSGRDGYTF.

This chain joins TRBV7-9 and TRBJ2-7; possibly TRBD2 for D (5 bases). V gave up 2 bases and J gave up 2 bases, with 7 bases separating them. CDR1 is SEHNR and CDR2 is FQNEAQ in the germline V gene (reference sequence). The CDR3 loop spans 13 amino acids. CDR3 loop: CASSLTGTYEQYF. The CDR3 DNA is TGTGCCAGCAGCTTAACCGGGACCTACGAGCAGTACTTC.

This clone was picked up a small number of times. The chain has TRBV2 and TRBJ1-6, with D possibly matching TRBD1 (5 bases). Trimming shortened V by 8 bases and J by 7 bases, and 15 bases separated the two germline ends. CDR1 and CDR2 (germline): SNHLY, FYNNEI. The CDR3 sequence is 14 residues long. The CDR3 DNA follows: TGTGCCAGCCATCGGACAAGGCAAAATTCACCCCTCCACTTT. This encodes CASHRTRQNSPLHF.

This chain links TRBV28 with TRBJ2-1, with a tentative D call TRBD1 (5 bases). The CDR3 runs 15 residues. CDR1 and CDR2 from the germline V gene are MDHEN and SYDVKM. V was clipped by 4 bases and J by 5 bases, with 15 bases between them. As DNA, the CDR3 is TGTGCCAGCAGTTCGACTTCCCTAGGGGACAATGAGCAGTTCTTC. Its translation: CASSSTSLGDNEQFF.

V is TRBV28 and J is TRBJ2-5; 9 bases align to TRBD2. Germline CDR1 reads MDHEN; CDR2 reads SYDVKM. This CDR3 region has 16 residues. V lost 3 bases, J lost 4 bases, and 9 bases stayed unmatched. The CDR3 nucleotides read TGTGCCAGCAGTTTTCTAGCGGGATTTGGTTCAGAGACCCAGTACTTC. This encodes CASSFLAGFGSETQYF.

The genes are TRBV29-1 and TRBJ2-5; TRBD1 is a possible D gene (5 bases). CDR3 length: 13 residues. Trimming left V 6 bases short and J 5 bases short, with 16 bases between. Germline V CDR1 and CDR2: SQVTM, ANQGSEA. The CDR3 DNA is TGCAGCGTGGGGCAGGGCGCTCCGGAGACCCAGTACTTC. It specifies CSVGQGAPETQYF.

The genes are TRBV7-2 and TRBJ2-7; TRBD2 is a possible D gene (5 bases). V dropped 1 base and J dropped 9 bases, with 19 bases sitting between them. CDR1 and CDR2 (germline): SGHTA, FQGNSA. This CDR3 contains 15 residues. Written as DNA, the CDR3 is TGTGCCAGCAGCTTAGTGGCGGGTATCGCCGCGGCGCAGTACTTC. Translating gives CASSLVAGIAAAQYF.

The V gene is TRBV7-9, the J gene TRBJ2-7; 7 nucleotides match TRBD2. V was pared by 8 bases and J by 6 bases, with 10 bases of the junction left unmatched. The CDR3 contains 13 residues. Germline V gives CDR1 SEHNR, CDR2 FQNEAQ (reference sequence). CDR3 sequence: CASRAREESEQYF. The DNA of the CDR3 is TGTGCCAGCCGCGCACGGGAGGAGAGCGAGCAGTACTTC. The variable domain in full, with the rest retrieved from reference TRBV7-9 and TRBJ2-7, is DTGVSQNPRHKITKRGQNVTFRCDPISEHNRLYWYRQTLGQGPEFLTYFQNEAQLEKSRLLSDRFSAERPKGSFSTLEIQRTEQGDSAMYLCASRAREESEQYFGPGTRLTVT.

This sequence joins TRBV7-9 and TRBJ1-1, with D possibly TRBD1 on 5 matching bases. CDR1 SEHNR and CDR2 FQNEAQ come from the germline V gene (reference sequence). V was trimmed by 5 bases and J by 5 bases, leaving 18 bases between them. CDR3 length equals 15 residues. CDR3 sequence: CASSEGWGRGTEAFF. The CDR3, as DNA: TGTGCCAGCAGCGAAGGATGGGGGAGGGGAACTGAAGCTTTCTTT.

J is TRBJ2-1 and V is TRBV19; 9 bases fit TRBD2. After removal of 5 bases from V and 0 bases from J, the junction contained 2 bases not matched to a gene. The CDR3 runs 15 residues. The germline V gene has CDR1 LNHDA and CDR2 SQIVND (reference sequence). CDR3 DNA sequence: TGTGCCAGTAGTGTTAGCGGGAGCTCCTACAATGAGCAGTTCTTC. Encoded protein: CASSVSGSSYNEQFF.

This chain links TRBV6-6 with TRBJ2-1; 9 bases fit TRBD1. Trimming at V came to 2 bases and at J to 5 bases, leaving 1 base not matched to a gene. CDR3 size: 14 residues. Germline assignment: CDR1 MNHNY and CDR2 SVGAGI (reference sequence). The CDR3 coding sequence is TGTGCCAGCAGTTACGACAGGGGGGACAATGAGCAGTTCTTC. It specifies CASSYDRGDNEQFF.

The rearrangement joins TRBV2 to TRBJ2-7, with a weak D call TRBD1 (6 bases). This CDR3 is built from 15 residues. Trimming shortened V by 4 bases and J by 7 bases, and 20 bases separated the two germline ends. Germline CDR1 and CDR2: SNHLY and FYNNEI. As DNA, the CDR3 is TGTGCCAGCAGTGTGGATCGGACAGTGACGGGGGAGCAGTACTTC. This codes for CASSVDRTVTGEQYF.

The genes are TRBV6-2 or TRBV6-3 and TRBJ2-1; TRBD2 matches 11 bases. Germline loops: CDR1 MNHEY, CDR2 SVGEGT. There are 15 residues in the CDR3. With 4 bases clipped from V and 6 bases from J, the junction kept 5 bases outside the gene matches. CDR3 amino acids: CASSWGTSGFNEQFF. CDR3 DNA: TGTGCCAGCAGTTGGGGGACTAGCGGCTTCAATGAGCAGTTCTTC.

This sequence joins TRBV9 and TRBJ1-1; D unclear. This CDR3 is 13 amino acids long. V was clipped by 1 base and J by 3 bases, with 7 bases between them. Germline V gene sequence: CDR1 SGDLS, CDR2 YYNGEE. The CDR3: CASSVYEDTEAFF. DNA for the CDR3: TGTGCCAGCAGCGTATACGAGGACACTGAAGCTTTCTTT.

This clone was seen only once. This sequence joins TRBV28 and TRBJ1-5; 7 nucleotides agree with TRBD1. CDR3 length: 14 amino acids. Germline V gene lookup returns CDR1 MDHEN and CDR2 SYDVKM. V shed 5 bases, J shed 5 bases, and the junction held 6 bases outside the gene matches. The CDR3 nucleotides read TGTGCCAGCAGTCAAGCAGGGGGACATCAGCCCCAGCATTTT. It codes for CASSQAGGHQPQHF.

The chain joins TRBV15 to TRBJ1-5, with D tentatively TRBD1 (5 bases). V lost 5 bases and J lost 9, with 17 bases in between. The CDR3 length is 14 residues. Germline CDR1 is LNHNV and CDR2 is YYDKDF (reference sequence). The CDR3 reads CATSGDRDFRPQHF. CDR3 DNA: TGTGCCACCAGCGGTGACAGAGACTTTCGGCCCCAGCATTTT.

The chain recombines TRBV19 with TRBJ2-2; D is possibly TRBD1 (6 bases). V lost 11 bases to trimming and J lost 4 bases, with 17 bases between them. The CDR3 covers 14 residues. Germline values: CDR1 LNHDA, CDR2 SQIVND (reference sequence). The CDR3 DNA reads TGTGCCGGAAGTGGGACATGGGGCACCGGGGAGCTGTTTTTT. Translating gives CAGSGTWGTGELFF. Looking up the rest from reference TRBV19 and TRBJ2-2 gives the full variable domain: DGGITQSPKYLFRKEGQNVTLSCEQNLNHDAMYWYRQDPGQGLRLIYYSQIVNDFQKGDIAEGYSVSREKKESFPLTVTSAQKNPTAFYLCAGSGTWGTGELFFGEGSRLTVL.

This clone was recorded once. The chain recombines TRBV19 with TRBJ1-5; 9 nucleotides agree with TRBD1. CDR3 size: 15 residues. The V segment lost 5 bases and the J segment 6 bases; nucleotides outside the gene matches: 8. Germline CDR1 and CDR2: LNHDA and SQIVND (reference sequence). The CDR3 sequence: CASSADRGFVQPQHF. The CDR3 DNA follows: TGTGCCAGTAGTGCTGACAGGGGGTTTGTTCAGCCCCAGCATTTT.

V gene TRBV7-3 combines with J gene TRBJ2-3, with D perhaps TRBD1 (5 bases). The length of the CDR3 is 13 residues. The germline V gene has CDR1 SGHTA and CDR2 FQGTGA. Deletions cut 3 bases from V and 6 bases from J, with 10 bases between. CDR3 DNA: TGTGCCAGCAGCTTCATGAACAGGGATACGCAGTATTTT. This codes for CASSFMNRDTQYF.

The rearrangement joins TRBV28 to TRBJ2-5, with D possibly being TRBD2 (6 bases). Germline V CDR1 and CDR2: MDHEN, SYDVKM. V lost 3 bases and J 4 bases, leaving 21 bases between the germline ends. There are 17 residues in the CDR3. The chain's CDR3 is CASSFGGSGYIRETQYF. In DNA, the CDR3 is TGTGCCAGCAGTTTCGGGGGTTCTGGCTACATCCGAGAGACCCAGTACTTC.

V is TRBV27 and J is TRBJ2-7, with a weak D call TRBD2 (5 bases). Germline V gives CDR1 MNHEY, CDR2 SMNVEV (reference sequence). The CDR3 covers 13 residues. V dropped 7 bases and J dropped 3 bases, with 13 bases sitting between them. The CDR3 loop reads CASTVAGGYEQYF. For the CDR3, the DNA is TGTGCCAGCACGGTGGCAGGAGGCTACGAGCAGTACTTC.

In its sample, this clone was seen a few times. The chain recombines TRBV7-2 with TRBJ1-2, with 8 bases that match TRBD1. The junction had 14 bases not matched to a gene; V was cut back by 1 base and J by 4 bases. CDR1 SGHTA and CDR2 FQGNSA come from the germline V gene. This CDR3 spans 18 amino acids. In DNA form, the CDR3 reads TGTGCCAGCAGCTTAGTTGCTGGACAGGGAGCTTTTGGCTATGGCTACACCTTC. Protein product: CASSLVAGQGAFGYGYTF.

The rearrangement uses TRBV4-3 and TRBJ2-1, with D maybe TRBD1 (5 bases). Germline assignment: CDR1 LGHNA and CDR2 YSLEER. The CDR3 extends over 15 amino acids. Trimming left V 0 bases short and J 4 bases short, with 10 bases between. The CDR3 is CASSQDPGQYNEQFF. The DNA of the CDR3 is TGCGCCAGCAGCCAAGATCCCGGACAATACAATGAGCAGTTCTTC.

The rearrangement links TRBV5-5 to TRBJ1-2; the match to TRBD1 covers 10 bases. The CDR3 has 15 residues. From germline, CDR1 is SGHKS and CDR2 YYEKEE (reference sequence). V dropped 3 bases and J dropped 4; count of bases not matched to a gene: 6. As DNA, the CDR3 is TGTGCCAGCAGCTCGGGACAGGGGTTTGTCTATGGCTACACCTTC. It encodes CASSSGQGFVYGYTF.